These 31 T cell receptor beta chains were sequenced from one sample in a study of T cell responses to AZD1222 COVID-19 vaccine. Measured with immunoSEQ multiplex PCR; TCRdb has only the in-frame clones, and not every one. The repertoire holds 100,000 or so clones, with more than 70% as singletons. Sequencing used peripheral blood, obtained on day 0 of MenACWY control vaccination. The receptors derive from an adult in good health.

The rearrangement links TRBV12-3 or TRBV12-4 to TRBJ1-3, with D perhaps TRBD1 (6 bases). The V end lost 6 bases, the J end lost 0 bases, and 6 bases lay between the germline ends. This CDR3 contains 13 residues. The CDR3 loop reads CASRTGSGNTIYF. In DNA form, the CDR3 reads TGTGCCAGCAGGACAGGCTCTGGAAACACCATATATTTT.

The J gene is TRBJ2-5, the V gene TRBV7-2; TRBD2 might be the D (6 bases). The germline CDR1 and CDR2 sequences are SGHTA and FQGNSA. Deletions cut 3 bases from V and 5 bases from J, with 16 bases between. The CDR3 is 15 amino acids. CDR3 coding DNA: TGTGCCAGCAGCTTCAACCCCCCGGGGGAGGAGACCCAGTACTTC. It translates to CASSFNPPGEETQYF.

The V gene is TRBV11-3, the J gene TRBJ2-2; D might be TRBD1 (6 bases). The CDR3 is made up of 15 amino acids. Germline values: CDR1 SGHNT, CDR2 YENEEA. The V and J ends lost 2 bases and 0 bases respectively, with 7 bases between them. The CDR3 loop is CASSLQGTNTGELFF. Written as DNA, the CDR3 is TGTGCCAGCAGCTTACAGGGGACGAACACCGGGGAGCTGTTTTTT. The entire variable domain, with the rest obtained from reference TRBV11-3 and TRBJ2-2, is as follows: EAGVVQSPRYKIIEKKQPVAFWCNPISGHNTLYWYLQNLGQGPELLIRYENEEAVDDSQLPKDRFSAERLKGVDSTLKIQPAELGDSAVYLCASSLQGTNTGELFFGEGSRLTVL.

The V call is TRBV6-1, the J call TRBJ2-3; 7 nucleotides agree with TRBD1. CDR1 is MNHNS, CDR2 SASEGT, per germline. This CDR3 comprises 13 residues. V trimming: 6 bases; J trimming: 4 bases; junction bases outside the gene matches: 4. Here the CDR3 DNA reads TGTGCCAGCAGAGGGGGCCGGGCAGATACGCAGTATTTT. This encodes CASRGGRADTQYF.

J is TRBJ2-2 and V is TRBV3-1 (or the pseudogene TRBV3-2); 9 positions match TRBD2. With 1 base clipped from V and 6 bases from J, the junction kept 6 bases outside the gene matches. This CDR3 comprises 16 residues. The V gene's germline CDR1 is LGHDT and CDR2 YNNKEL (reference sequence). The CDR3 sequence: CASSQGSGGGAGELFF. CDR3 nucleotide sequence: TGTGCCAGCAGCCAAGGTAGCGGGGGAGGTGCCGGGGAGCTGTTTTTT.

CDR3 nucleotide sequence: TGTGCCACCAGGGACAGCGAACCCTACGAGCAGTACTTC. Translated, it gives CATRDSEPYEQYF. The V call is TRBV2, the J call TRBJ2-7; 7 positions match TRBD1. Germline V gives CDR1 SNHLY, CDR2 FYNNEI. Trimming cost V 10 bases and J 2 bases; bases outside gene matches: 8. The CDR3 contains 13 residues.

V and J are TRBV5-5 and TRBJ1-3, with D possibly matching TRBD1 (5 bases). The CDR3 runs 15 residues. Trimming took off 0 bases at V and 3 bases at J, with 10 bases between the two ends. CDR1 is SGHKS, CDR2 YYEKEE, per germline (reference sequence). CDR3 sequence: CASSLGQGVGNTIYF. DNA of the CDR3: TGTGCCAGCAGCTTGGGGCAGGGTGTTGGAAACACCATATATTTT.

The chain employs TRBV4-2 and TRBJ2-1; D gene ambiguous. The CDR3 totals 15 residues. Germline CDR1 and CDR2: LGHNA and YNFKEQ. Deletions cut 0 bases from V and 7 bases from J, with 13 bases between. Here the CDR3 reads CASSQDRLRENEQFF. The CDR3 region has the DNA TGTGCCAGCAGCCAAGATAGGCTAAGAGAGAATGAGCAGTTCTTC.

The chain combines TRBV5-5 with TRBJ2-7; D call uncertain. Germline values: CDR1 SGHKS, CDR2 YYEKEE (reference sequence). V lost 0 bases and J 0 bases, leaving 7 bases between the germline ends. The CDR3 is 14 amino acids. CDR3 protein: CASSLGANSYEQYF. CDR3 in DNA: TGTGCCAGCAGCTTGGGGGCCAACTCCTACGAGCAGTACTTC.

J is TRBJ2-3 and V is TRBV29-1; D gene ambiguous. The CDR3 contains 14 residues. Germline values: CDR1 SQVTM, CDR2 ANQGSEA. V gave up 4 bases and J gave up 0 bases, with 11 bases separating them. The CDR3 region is CSVGRQGSTDTQYF. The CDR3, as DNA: TGCAGCGTTGGTCGACAAGGTAGCACAGATACGCAGTATTTT.

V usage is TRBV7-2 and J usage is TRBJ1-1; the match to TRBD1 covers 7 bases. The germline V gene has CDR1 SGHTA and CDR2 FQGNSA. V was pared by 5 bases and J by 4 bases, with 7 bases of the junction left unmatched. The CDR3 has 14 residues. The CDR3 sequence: CASSTQGLFTEAFF. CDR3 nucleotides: TGTGCCAGCAGCACACAGGGGTTGTTCACTGAAGCTTTCTTT. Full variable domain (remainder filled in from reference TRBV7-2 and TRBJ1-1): GAGVSQSPSNKVTEKGKDVELRCDPISGHTALYWYRQSLGQGLEFLIYFQGNSAPDKSGLPSDRFSAERTGGSVSTLTIQRTQQEDSAVYLCASSTQGLFTEAFFGQGTRLTVV.

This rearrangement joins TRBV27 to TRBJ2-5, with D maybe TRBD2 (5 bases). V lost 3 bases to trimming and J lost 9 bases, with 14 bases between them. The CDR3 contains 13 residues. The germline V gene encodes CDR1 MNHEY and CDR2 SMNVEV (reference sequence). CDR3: CASSLVSGGPQYF. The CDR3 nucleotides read TGTGCCAGCAGTTTGGTGTCTGGCGGGCCCCAGTACTTC.

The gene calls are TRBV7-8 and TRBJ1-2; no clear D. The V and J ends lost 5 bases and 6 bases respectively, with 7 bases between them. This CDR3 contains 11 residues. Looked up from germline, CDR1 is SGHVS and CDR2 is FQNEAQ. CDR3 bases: TGTGCCAGCAGCCTCCGCGATGGCTACACCTTC. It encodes CASSLRDGYTF. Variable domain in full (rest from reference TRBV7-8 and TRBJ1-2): GAGVSQSPRYKVAKRGQDVALRCDPISGHVSLFWYQQALGQGPEFLTYFQNEAQLDKSGLPSDRFFAERPEGSVSTLKIQRTQQEDSAVYLCASSLRDGYTFGSGTRLTVV.

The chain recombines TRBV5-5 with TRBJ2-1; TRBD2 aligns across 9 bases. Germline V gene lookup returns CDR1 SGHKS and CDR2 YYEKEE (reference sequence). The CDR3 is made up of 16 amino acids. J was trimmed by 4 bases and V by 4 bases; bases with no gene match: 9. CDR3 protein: CASSELPSGDYNEQFF. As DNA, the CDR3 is TGTGCCAGCAGCGAGCTGCCTAGCGGGGATTACAATGAGCAGTTCTTC.

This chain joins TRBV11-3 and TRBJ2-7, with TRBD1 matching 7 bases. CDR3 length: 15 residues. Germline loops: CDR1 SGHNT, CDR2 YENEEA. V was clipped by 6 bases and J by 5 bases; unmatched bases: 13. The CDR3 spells CASSPEGDSMHEQYF. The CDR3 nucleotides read TGTGCCAGCAGTCCGGAAGGGGACAGCATGCACGAGCAGTACTTC.

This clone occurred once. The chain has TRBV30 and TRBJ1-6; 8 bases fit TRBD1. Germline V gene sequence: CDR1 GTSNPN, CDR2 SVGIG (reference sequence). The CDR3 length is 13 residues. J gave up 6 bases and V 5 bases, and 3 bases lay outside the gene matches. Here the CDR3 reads CAWGQGGNSPLHF. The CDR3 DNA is TGTGCCTGGGGACAGGGTGGTAATTCACCCCTCCACTTT.

CDR3 nucleotides: TGTGCCAGCAGTGACCAGCGGGATCATGACACTGAAGCTTTCTTT. The encoded protein is CASSDQRDHDTEAFF. The V and J genes are TRBV6-4 and TRBJ1-1; D is unresolved. Germline V CDR1 and CDR2: MRHNA, SNTAGT. The CDR3 consists of 15 residues. V lost 2 bases and J 3 bases, leaving 13 bases between the germline ends.

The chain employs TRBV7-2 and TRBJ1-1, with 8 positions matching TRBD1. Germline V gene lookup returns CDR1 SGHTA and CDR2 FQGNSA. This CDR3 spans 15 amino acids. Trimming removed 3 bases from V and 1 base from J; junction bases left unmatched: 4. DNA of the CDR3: TGTGCCAGCAGCTTCGCCGGGACAGGGAACACTGAAGCTTTCTTT. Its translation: CASSFAGTGNTEAFF.

In DNA form, the CDR3 reads TGTGCCAGCAGCCAAGATCTTGCGAGGGGCGGCTATGGCTACACCTTC. Translating it yields CASSQDLARGGYGYTF. V usage is TRBV3-1 (or the pseudogene TRBV3-2) and J usage is TRBJ1-2; tentatively, D is TRBD1 (5 bases). Trimming took 0 bases from V and 4 from J, leaving 15 bases between them. The CDR3 spans 16 residues. CDR1 and CDR2 from the germline V gene are LGHDT and YNNKEL (reference sequence).

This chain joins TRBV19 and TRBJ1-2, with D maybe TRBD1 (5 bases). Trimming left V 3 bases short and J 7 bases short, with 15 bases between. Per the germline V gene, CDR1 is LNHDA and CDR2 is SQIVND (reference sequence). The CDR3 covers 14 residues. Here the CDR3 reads CASSISAGTSGYTF. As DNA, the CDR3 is TGTGCCAGTAGTATCTCGGCAGGGACGTCTGGCTACACCTTC. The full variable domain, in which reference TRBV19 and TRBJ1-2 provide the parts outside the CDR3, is DGGITQSPKYLFRKEGQNVTLSCEQNLNHDAMYWYRQDPGQGLRLIYYSQIVNDFQKGDIAEGYSVSREKKESFPLTVTSAQKNPTAFYLCASSISAGTSGYTFGSGTRLTVV.

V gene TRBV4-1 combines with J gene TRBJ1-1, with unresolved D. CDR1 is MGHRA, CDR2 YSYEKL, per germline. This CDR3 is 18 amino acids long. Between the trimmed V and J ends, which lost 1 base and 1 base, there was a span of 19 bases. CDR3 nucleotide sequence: TGCGCCAGCAGCCAAGGGGTCGTACGGGCGAGGCAGAACACTGAAGCTTTCTTT. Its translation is CASSQGVVRARQNTEAFF.

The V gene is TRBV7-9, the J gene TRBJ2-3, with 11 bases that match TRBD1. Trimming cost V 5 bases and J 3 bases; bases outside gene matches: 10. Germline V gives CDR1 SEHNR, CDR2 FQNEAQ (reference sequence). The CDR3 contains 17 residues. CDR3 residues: CASSQTDRGLWTDTQYF. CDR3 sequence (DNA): TGTGCCAGCAGCCAAACGGACAGGGGGCTGTGGACAGATACGCAGTATTTT.

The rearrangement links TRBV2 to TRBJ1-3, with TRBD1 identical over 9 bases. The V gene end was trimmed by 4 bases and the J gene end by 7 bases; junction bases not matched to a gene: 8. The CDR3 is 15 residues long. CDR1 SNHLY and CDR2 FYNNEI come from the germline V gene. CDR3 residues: CASSGGQGSENTIYF. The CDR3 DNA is TGTGCCAGCAGTGGGGGACAGGGATCGGAGAACACCATATATTTT. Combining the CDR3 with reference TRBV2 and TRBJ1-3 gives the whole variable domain EPEVTQTPSHQVTQMGQEVILRCVPISNHLYFYWYRQILGQKVEFLVSFYNNEISEKSEIFDDQFSVERPDGSNFTLKIRSTKLEDSAMYFCASSGGQGSENTIYFGEGSWLTVV.

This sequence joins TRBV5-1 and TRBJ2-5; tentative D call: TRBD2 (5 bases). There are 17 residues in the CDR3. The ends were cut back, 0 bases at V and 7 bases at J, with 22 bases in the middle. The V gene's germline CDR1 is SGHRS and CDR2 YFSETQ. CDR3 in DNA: TGCGCCAGCAGCTTGGATGCGCGGACTCAAGTTTTGGGGACCCAGTACTTC. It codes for CASSLDARTQVLGTQYF.

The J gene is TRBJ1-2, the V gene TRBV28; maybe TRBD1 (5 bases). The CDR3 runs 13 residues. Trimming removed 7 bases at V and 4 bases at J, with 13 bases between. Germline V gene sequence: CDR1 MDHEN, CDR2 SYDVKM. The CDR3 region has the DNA TGTGCCAGCACAAATGACAGATTCTATGGCTACACCTTC. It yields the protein CASTNDRFYGYTF.

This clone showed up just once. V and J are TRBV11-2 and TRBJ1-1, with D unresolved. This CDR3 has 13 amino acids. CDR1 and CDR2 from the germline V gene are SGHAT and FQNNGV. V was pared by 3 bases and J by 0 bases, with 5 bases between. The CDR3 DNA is TGTGCCAGCAGCTTGTCCATGAACACTGAAGCTTTCTTT. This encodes CASSLSMNTEAFF.

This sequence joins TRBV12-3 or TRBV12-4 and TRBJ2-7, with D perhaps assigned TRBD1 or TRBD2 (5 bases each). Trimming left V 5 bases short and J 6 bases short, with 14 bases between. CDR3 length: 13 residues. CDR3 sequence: CASSKTGPGEQYF. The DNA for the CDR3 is TGTGCCAGCAGTAAAACGGGGCCGGGCGAGCAGTACTTC.

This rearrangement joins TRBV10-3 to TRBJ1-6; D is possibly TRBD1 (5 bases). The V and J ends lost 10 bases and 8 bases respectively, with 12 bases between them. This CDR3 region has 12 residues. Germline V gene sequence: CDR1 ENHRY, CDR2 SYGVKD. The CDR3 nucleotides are TGTGCCACCTCAGGGTCAGATTCACCCCTCCACTTT. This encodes CATSGSDSPLHF.

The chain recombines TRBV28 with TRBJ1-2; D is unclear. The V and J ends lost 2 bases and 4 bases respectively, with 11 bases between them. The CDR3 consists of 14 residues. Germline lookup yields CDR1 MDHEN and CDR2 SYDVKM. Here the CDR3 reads CASSLKVGVYGYTF. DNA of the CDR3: TGTGCCAGCAGTTTAAAGGTGGGAGTCTATGGCTACACCTTC.

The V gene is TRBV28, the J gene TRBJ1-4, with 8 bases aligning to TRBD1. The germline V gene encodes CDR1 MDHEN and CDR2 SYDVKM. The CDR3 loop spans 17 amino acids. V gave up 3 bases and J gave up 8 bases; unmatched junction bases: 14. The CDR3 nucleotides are TGTGCCAGCAGTTTGACCCGACAGGGGATCGAAAAGGAAAAACTGTTTTTT. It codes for CASSLTRQGIEKEKLFF.

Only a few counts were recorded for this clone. CDR3 nucleotide sequence: TGTGCCAGCAGCTCAGGGGGCGGCAATCAGCCCCAGCATTTT. This codes for CASSSGGGNQPQHF. The chain carries TRBV6-2 or TRBV6-3 and TRBJ1-5; TRBD1 matches 8 bases. The germline V gene has CDR1 MNHEY and CDR2 SVGEGT. The CDR3 contains 14 residues. The J segment lost 2 bases and the V segment lost 6 bases, leaving 3 bases of the junction unmatched.